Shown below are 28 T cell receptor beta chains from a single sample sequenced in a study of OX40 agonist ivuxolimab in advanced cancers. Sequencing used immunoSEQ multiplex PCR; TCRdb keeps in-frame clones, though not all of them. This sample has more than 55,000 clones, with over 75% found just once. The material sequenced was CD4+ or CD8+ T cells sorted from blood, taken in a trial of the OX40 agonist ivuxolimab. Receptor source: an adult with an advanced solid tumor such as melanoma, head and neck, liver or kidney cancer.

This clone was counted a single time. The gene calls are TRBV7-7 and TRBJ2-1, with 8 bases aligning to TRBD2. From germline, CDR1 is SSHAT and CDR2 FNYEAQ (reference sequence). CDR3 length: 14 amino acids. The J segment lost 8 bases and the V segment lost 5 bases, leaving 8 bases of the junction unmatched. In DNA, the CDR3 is TGTGCCAGCAGCCCCAAAGGAGCGGGAGATGAGCAGTTCTTC. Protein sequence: CASSPKGAGDEQFF.

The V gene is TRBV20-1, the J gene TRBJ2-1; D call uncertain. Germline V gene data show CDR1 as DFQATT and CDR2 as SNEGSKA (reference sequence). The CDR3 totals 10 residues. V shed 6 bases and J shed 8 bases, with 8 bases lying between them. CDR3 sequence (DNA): TGCAGTGCCCGACTTGATGAGCAGTTCTTC. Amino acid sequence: CSARLDEQFF.

The CDR3 is CASRSGQGIETQYF. CDR3 bases: TGTGCCAGCAGATCGGGACAGGGAATTGAGACCCAGTACTTC. This sequence joins TRBV7-8 and TRBJ2-5, with 9 bases that match TRBD1. The germline CDR1 and CDR2 sequences are SGHVS and FQNEAQ. Trimming at V came to 6 bases and at J to 5 bases, leaving 7 bases not matched to a gene. The CDR3 runs to 14 residues.

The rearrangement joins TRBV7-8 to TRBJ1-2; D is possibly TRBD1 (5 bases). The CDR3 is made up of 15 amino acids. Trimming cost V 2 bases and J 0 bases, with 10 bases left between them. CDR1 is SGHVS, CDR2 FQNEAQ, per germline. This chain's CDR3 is CASSLMSGTNYGYTF. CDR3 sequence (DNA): TGTGCCAGCAGCTTAATGTCAGGGACTAACTATGGCTACACCTTC.

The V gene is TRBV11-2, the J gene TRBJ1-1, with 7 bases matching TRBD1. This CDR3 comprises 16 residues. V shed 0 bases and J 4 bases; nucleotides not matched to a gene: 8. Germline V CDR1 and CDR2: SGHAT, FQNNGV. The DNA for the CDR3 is TGTGCCAGCAGCTTAGAATTAACAGGGGTATTCACTGAAGCTTTCTTT. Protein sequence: CASSLELTGVFTEAFF.

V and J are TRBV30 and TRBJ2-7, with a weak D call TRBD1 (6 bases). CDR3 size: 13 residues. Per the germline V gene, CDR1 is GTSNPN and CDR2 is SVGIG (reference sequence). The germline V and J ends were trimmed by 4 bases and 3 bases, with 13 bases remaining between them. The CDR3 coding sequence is TGTGCCTGGAATAAGGGGGACGGCTACGAGCAGTACTTC. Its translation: CAWNKGDGYEQYF.

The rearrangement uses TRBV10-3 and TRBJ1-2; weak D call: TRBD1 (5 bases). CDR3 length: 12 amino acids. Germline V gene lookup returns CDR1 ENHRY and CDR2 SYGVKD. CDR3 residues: CASRDANYGYTF. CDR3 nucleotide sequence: TGTGCTTCCAGGGATGCTAACTATGGCTACACCTTC.

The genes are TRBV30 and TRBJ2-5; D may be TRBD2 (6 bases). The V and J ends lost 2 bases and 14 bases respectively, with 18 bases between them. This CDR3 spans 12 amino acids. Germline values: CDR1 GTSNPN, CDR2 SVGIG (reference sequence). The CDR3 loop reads CAWSPTSNHFYF. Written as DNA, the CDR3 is TGTGCCTGGAGTCCAACTAGCAATCATTTCTACTTC.

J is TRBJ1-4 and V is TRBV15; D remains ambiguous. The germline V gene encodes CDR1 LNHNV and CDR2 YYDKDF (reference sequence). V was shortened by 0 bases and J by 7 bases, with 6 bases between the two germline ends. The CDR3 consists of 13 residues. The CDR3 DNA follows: TGTGCCACCAGCAGAGATCAAGGTGAAAAACTGTTTTTT. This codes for CATSRDQGEKLFF.

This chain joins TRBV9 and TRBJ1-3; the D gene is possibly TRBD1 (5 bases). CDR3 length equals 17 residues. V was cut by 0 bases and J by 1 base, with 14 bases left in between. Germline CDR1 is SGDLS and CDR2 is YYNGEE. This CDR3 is CASSVEWGSHSGNTIYF. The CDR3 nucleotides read TGTGCCAGCAGCGTAGAGTGGGGGAGTCATTCTGGAAACACCATATATTTT. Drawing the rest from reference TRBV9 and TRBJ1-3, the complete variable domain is DSGVTQTPKHLITATGQRVTLRCSPRSGDLSVYWYQQSLDQGLQFLIQYYNGEERAKGNILERFSAQQFPDLHSELNLSSLELGDSALYFCASSVEWGSHSGNTIYFGEGSWLTVV.

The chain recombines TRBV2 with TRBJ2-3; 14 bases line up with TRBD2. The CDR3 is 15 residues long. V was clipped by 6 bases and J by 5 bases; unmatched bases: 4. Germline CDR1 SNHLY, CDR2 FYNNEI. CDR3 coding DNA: TGTGCCAGCAGAGGGACTAGCGGGGGAGGAGATACGCAGTATTTT. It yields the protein CASRGTSGGGDTQYF.

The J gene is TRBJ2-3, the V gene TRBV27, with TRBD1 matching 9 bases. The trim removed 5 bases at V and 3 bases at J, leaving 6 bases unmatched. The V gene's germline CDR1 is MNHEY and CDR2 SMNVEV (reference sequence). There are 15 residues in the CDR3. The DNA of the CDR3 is TGTGCCAGCAGTAGACCCGGGACAGGGACAGATACGCAGTATTTT. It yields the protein CASSRPGTGTDTQYF.

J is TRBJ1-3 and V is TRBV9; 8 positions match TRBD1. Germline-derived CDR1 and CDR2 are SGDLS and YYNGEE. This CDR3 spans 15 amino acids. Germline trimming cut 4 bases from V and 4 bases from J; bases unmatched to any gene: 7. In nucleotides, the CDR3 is TGTGCCAGCAGCACGGACAGGGTACAAGGAAACACCATATATTTT. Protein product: CASSTDRVQGNTIYF.

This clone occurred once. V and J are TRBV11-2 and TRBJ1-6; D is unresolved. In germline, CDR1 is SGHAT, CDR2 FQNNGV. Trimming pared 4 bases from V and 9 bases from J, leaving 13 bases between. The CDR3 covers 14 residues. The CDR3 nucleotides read TGTGCCAGCAGCTCACGGGGTAGCTCTTCACCCCTCCACTTT. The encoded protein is CASSSRGSSSPLHF.

CDR3 bases: TGTGCCAGCTCAAAAAACGGACAGGGGGCCAACAATCAGCCCCAGCATTTT. It is translated as CASSKNGQGANNQPQHF. This sequence joins TRBV18 and TRBJ1-5, with 11 positions matching TRBD1. The V segment lost 5 bases and the J segment 3 bases; nucleotides outside the gene matches: 9. CDR1 is KGHSH, CDR2 LQKENI, per germline. The CDR3 sequence is 17 residues long.

CDR3 bases: TGTGCCAGCACTCAAGGGGACAGGGGCACAGATACGCAGTATTTT. Translating it yields CASTQGDRGTDTQYF. The chain uses TRBV2 and TRBJ2-3; 9 nucleotides align to TRBD1. The trim removed 7 bases at V and 1 base at J, leaving 6 bases unmatched. CDR1 is SNHLY and CDR2 is FYNNEI in the germline V gene. This CDR3 is 15 amino acids long.

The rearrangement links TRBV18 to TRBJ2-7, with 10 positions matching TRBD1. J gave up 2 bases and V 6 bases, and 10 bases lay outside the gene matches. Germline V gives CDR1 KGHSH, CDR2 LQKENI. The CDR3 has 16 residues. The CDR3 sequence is CASSAAGGTGAYEQYF. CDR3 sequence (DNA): TGTGCCAGCTCGGCGGCGGGCGGGACAGGGGCCTACGAGCAGTACTTC.

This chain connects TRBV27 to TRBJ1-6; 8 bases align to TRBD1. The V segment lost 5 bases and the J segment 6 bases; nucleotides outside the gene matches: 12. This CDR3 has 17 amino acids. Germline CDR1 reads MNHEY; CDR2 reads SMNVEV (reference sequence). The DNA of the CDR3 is TGTGCCAGCAGTAACTCTCAGGACAGGGCTTCTAATTCACCCCTCCACTTT. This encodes CASSNSQDRASNSPLHF.

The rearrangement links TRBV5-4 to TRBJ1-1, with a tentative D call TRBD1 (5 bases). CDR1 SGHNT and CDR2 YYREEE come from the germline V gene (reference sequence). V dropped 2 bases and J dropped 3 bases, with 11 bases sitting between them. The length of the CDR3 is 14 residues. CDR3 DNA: TGTGCCAGCAGCTTAGGAACAGGTCACACTGAAGCTTTCTTT. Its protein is CASSLGTGHTEAFF.

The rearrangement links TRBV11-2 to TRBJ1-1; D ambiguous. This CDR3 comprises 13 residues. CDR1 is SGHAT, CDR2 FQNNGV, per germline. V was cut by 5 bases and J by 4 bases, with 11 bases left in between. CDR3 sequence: CASSRVGTTEAFF. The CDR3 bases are TGTGCCAGCAGCCGGGTGGGTACCACTGAAGCTTTCTTT.

The DNA of the CDR3 is TGTGCCAGCAGTGGGGACAGGGTCAGCTCCTACAATGAGCAGTTCTTC. Its translation is CASSGDRVSSYNEQFF. The chain couples TRBV28 to TRBJ2-1, with TRBD1 matching 9 bases. CDR1 is MDHEN and CDR2 is SYDVKM in the germline V gene. There are 16 residues in the CDR3. Trimming took 5 bases from V and 0 from J; bases not matched to a gene: 5.

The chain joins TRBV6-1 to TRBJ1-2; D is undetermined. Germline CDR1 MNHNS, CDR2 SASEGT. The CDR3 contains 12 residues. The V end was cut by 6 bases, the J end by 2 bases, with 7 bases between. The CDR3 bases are TGTGCCAGCAGCATATCAAACTATGGCTACACCTTC. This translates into CASSISNYGYTF.

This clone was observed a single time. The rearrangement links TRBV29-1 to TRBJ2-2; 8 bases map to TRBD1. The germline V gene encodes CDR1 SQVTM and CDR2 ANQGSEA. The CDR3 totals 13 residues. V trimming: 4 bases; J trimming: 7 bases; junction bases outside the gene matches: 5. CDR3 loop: CSVVPGGGGELFF. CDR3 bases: TGCAGCGTTGTGCCAGGGGGCGGCGGGGAGCTGTTTTTT.

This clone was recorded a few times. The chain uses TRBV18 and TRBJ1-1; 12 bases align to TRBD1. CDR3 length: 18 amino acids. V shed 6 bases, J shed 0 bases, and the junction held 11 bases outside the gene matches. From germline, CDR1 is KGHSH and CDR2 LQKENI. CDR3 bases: TGTGCCAGCTCCCCGGGGGACAGGGGGCTGAGAATGAACACTGAAGCTTTCTTT. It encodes CASSPGDRGLRMNTEAFF. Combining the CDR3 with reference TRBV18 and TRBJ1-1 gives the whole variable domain NAGVMQNPRHLVRRRGQEARLRCSPMKGHSHVYWYRQLPEEGLKFMVYLQKENIIDESGMPKERFSAEFPKEGPSILRIQQVVRGDSAAYFCASSPGDRGLRMNTEAFFGQGTRLTVV.

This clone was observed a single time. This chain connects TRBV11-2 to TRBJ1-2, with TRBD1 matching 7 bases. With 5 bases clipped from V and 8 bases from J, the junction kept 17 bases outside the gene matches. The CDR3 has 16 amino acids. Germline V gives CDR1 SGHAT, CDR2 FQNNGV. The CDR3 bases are TGTGCCAGCAGCCAGGGGGTCGTAAGGGTAAACTTGGGCTACACCTTC. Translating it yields CASSQGVVRVNLGYTF. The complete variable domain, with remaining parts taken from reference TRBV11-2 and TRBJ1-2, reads EAGVAQSPRYKIIEKRQSVAFWCNPISGHATLYWYQQILGQGPKLLIQFQNNGVVDDSQLPKDRFSAERLKGVDSTLKIQPAKLEDSAVYLCASSQGVVRVNLGYTFGSGTRLTVV.

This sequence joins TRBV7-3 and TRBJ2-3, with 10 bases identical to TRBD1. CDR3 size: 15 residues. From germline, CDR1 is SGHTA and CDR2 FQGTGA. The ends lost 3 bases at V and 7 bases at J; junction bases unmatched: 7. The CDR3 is CASSLGQGFTNTQYF. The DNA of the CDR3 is TGTGCCAGCAGCTTGGGACAGGGGTTTACAAATACGCAGTATTTT.

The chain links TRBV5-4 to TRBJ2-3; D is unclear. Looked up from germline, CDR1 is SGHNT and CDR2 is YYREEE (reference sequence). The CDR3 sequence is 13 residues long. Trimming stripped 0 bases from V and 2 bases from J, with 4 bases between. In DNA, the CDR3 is TGTGCCAGCAGCTTGGAGGTCACAGATACGCAGTATTTT. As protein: CASSLEVTDTQYF.

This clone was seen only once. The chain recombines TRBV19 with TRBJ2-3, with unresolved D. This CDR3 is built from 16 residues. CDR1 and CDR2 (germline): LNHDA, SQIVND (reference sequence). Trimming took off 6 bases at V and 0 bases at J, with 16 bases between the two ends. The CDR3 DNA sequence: TGTGCCAGTAGAAAACAGTTTACGGGTAGCACAGATACGCAGTATTTT. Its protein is CASRKQFTGSTDTQYF.